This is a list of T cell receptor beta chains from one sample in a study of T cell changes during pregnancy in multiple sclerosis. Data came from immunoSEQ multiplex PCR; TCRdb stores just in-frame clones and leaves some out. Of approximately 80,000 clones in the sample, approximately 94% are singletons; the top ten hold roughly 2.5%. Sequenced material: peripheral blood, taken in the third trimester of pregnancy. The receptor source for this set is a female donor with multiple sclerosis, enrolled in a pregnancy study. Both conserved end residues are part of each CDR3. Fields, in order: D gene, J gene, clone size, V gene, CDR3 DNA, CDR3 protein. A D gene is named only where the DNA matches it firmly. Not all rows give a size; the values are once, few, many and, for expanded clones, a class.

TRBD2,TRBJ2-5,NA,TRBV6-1,TGTGCCAGCAGTGCTCTAGCGGATCAAGAGACCCAGTACTTC,CASSALADQETQYF
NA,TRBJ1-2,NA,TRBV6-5,TGTGCCAGCAGTTACTCAACAGGGAACAGTGGCTACACCTTC,CASSYSTGNSGYTF
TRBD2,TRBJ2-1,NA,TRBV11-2,TGTGCCAGCAGCTCCCTTAGCGGGGGGGCCGGTGAGCAGTTCTTC,CASSSLSGGAGEQFF
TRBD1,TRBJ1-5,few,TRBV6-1,TGTGCCAGCAGTGGGGACAGGGTGTTCCAGAGGCCCCAGCATTTT,CASSGDRVFQRPQHF
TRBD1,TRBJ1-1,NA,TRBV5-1,TGCGCCAGCAGCACGGGACAGGGGTCCCCAAACACTGAAGCTTTCTTT,CASSTGQGSPNTEAFF
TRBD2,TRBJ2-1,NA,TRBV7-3,TGTGCCAGCAGCTTATTTCCGACTAGCGCCCTCTGTGAGCAGTTCTTC,CASSLFPTSALCEQFF
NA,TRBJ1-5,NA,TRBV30,TGTGCCTGGAGTGTACCTGGGAGAAAAGATCAGCCCCAGCATTTT,CAWSVPGRKDQPQHF
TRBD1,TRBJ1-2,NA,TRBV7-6,TGTGCCAGCAGCTTACTGGAGGGGGCCCTTAACTATGGCTACACCTTC,CASSLLEGALNYGYTF
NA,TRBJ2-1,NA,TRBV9,TGTGCCAGCAGCGTAGATGTCCATAGCCGGGGCTACAATGAGCAGTTCTTC,CASSVDVHSRGYNEQFF
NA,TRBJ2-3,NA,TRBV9,TGTGCCAGCAGCCCCGATACTCCACTGCGGGGCAATACGCAGTATTTT,CASSPDTPLRGNTQYF
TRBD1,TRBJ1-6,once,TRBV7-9,TGTGCCAGCAGCTTAGGAACGACAGGGTTCGGTTCACCCCTCCACTTT,CASSLGTTGFGSPLHF
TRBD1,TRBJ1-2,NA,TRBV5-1,TGCGCCAGCAGCTTGGAAGGGACAGGGGCTTATGGCTACACCTTC,CASSLEGTGAYGYTF
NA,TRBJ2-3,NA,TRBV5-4,TGTGCCAGCAGCTCACGGGACTCGACAGATACGCAGTATTTT,CASSSRDSTDTQYF
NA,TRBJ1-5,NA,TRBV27,TGTGCCAGCACCAAGGACAGTAATAGCAATCAGCCCCAGCATTTT,CASTKDSNSNQPQHF
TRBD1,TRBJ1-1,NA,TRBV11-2,TGTGCCAGCAGCTGGGCAGGGGGGAACGAAGCTTTCTTT,CASSWAGGNEAFF
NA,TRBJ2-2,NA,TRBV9,TGTGCCAGCAGCGAGGGGGTCACCGGGGAGCTGTTTTTT,CASSEGVTGELFF
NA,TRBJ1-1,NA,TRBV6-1,TGTGCCAGCAGTGAGAACAGGGCAGGTGAAGCTTTCTTT,CASSENRAGEAFF
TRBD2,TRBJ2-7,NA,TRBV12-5,TGTGCTAGTGGGAGCGGGGTCTCCTACGAGCAGTACTTC,CASGSGVSYEQYF
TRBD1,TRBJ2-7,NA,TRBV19,TGTGCCAGTAGTCCAGACAGGGGGCTTTACGAGCAGTACTTC,CASSPDRGLYEQYF
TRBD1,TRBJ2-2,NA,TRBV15,TGTGCCACCAGCGCCCGGGACAGGGACACCGGGGAGCTGTTTTTT,CATSARDRDTGELFF
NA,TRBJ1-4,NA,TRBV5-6,TGTGCCAGCAGCTTGAGGGCAGGGGTCGCGGCTAATGAAAAACTGTTTTTT,CASSLRAGVAANEKLFF
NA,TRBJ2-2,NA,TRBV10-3,TGTGCCATCAGTGAGCTGGGGGGGAACACCGGGGAGCTGTTTTTT,CAISELGGNTGELFF
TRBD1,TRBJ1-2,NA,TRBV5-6,TGTGCCAGCAGCTTGGGGCAGGGGGCGTATGGCTACACCTTC,CASSLGQGAYGYTF
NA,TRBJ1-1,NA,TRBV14,TGTGCCAGCAGCCAAGTTGATTGGTACATGGGGGCAGCTTTCTTT,CASSQVDWYMGAAFF
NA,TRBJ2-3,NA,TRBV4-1,TGCGCCAGCAGCCGGGGGCGCACAGATACGCAGTATTTT,CASSRGRTDTQYF
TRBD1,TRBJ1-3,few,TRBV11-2,TGTGCCAGCAGCCCGACAGGGTCTGGAAACACCATATATTTT,CASSPTGSGNTIYF
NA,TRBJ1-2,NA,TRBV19,TGTGCCAGTAGTATAGATCTTTTGAGGGATGGCTACACCTTC,CASSIDLLRDGYTF
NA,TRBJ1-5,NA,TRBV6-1,TGTGCCAGCAAATCCGTAGCAGGGCACAATCAGCCCCAGCATTTT,CASKSVAGHNQPQHF
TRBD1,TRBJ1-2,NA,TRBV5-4,TGTGCCAGCAACATGGACAGGGATTGGTATGGCTACACCTTC,CASNMDRDWYGYTF
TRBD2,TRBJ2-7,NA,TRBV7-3,TGTGCCAGCAGCGAGAGCGGGGGGTCTTCCTACGAGCAGTACTTC,CASSESGGSSYEQYF
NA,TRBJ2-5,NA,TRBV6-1,TGTGCCAGCGAAGTTGCGGGGCGGGAGACCCAGTACTTC,CASEVAGRETQYF
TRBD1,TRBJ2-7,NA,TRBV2,TGTGCCAGCACCCAGGACAGGGCCACCTACGAGCAGTACTTC,CASTQDRATYEQYF
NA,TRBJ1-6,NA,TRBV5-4,TGTGCCAGCAGCTCCGACCTGGGGAGGAATTCACCCCTCCACTTT,CASSSDLGRNSPLHF
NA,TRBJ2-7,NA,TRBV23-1,TGCGCCAGCAGTCAGCCTCGACAGAGCTTCTACGAGCAGTACTTC,CASSQPRQSFYEQYF
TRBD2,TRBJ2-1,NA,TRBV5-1,TGCGCCAGCAGCTTTCCGCGGGGGGCCGCCTACAATGAGCAGTTCTTC,CASSFPRGAAYNEQFF
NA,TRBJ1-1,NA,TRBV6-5,TGTGCCAGCAGTTACTCTGGGGGGAACGCTGAAGCTTTCTTT,CASSYSGGNAEAFF
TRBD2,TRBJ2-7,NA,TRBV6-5,TGTGCCAGCAGTTACTCGGGGGGACTAGGGTCCTACGAGCAGTACTTC,CASSYSGGLGSYEQYF
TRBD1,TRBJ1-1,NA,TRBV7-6,TGTGCCAGCAGCTTAGCGTCGGGACAGGGGAACACTGAAGCTTTCTTT,CASSLASGQGNTEAFF
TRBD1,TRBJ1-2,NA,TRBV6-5,TGTGCCAGCAGTTACTCAGAGGGGGCTGGTGGCTACACCTTC,CASSYSEGAGGYTF
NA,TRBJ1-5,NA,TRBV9,TGTGCCAGCAGCGTGGGGGGAGTATACAATCAGCCCCAGCATTTT,CASSVGGVYNQPQHF
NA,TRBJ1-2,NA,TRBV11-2,TGTGCCAGCAGCTTAGGGGGACAAACCTATGGCTACACCTTC,CASSLGGQTYGYTF
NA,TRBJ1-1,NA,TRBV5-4,TGTGCCAGCAGCTACCCTACGGGGGGGACTGAAGCTTTCTTT,CASSYPTGGTEAFF
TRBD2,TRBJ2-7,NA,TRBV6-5,TGTGCCAGCAGCGTACTAGCGGGGGGTTCCTACGAGCAGTACTTC,CASSVLAGGSYEQYF
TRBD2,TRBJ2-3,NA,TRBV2,TGTGCCAGCAGAAACCCCGTTAGCGGGGGCCGCACAGATACGCAGTATTTT,CASRNPVSGGRTDTQYF
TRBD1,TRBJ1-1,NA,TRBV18,TGTGCCAGCTCTCCCGGGACAGGGTCTTGGACTGAAGCTTTCTTT,CASSPGTGSWTEAFF
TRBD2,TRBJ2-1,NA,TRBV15,TGTGCCACCAGCGACAGCCAAAAGACTAGCGGGCATGAGCAGTTCTTC,CATSDSQKTSGHEQFF
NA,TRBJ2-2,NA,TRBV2,TGTGCCAGTTCAGCTCGGACAGCGCAAACCGGGGAGCTGTTTTTT,CASSARTAQTGELFF
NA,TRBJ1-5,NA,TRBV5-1,TGCGCCAGCAAACTCGTAGATCAGCCCCAGCATTTT,CASKLVDQPQHF
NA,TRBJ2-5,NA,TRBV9,TGTGCCAGCAGCCTCCAGACTAGTCCGGGGGAGACCCAGTACTTC,CASSLQTSPGETQYF
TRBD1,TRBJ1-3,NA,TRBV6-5,TGTGCCAGCAGTTATGTAGGGACAGCTGGAAACACCATATATTTT,CASSYVGTAGNTIYF
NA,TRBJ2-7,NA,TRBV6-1,TGTGCCAGCTTAAGAGGGACCTACGAGCAGTACTTC,CASLRGTYEQYF
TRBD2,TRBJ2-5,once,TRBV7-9,TGTGCCAGCAGTCGACTAGCGGGAGTTAACCAAGAGACCCAGTACTTC,CASSRLAGVNQETQYF
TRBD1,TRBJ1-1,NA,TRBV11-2,TGTGCCAGCAGCAACGCACGGACAGGGGGGAACACTGAAGCTTTCTTT,CASSNARTGGNTEAFF